This is a list of T cell receptor beta chains from one sample in a study of shared clonotypes between healthy human individuals. Generated by immunoSEQ multiplex PCR, the TCRdb table keeps only in-frame clones and is missing some. The profile covers a few million clones, with roughly 92% appearing a single time and about 0.36% taken by the ten largest. Sequenced sample: naive CD4+ T cells from PBMCs. All receptors derive from a man aged 18 to 29 in good health. Some clones in this sample may be carry-over from other donors' samples. CDR3s include the opening cysteine and the closing phenylalanine or tryptophan. D genes are given only for firm matches. Not every row has a clone size; where given, it reads once, few, many or a size class.

v_call	j_call	clone_size	d_call	cdr3_aa	cdr3_nt
TRBV28	TRBJ1-3	few	-	CASSLSRGGSGNTIYF	TGTGCCAGCAGTTTATCGAGGGGTGGCTCTGGAAACACCATATATTTT
TRBV2	TRBJ2-7	-	TRBD1	CASKQGYEQYF	TGTGCCAGCAAACAGGGGTACGAGCAGTACTTC
TRBV28	TRBJ2-5	-	TRBD1	CASTQTGGAWETQYF	TGTGCCAGCACCCAGACAGGGGGCGCGTGGGAGACCCAGTACTTC
TRBV29-1	TRBJ2-7	-	-	CSVGGPYEQYF	TGCAGCGTTGGCGGTCCCTACGAGCAGTACTTC
TRBV7-3	TRBJ2-7	few	-	CASSLGNSYEQYF	TGTGCCAGCAGCCTAGGGAACTCCTACGAGCAGTACTTC
TRBV11-2	TRBJ1-1	-	-	CASSRQLTMNTEAFF	TGTGCCAGCAGCCGACAGTTAACCATGAACACTGAAGCTTTCTTT
TRBV18	TRBJ1-1	-	-	CASSPPMGGTEAFF	TGTGCCAGCTCACCACCGATGGGCGGAACTGAAGCTTTCTTT
TRBV5-6	TRBJ1-3	-	TRBD1	CASGGQGRNTIYF	TGTGCCAGTGGGGGACAGGGCCGAAACACCATATATTTT
TRBV11-3	TRBJ2-3	-	-	CASSYRSGADTQYF	TGTGCCAGCAGCTATAGGTCCGGGGCAGATACGCAGTATTTT
TRBV5-1	TRBJ2-4	-	-	CASPGEFENIQYF	TGCGCCAGCCCGGGAGAATTTGAAAACATTCAGTACTTC
TRBV5-4	TRBJ2-1	-	-	CASSPPRGGRSYNEQFF	TGTGCCAGCAGCCCCCCACGGGGTGGTAGATCCTACAATGAGCAGTTCTTC
TRBV28	TRBJ2-1	-	TRBD2	CATTIAGGSYNEQFF	TGTGCCACCACGATAGCGGGAGGCTCCTACAATGAGCAGTTCTTC
TRBV4-3	TRBJ1-5	-	-	CASSQFSNQPQHF	TGCGCCAGCAGCCAGTTTAGCAATCAGCCCCAGCATTTT
TRBV6-6	TRBJ1-4	-	-	CASRDFTGGGKLFF	TGTGCCAGCAGGGATTTTACCGGGGGTGGAAAACTGTTTTTT
TRBV5-4	TRBJ2-7	-	TRBD2	CASSLGAGSSYEQYF	TGTGCCAGCAGCTTGGGAGCGGGGAGCTCCTACGAGCAGTACTTC
TRBV19	TRBJ1-5	once	-	CASGGLAGSEQPQHF	TGTGCCAGTGGGGGGTTGGCAGGGTCGGAACAGCCCCAGCATTTT
TRBV2	TRBJ2-3	-	TRBD2	CASRAGVDTQYF	TGTGCCAGCAGGGCGGGAGTTGATACGCAGTATTTT
TRBV4-1	TRBJ1-2	-	-	CASSQGTAYYGYTF	TGCGCCAGCAGCCAAGGAACCGCTTACTATGGCTACACCTTC
TRBV18	TRBJ2-3	-	TRBD1	CASSTNRGGRTDTQYF	TGTGCCAGCTCAACAAACAGGGGCGGTCGCACAGATACGCAGTATTTT
TRBV9	TRBJ2-4	-	-	CASSNTPLAKNIQYF	TGTGCCAGCAGCAACACACCTCTAGCCAAAAACATTCAGTACTTC
TRBV28	TRBJ2-7	-	-	CASSPPGHPYEQYF	TGTGCCAGCAGTCCTCCGGGACACCCCTACGAGCAGTACTTC
TRBV5-1	TRBJ1-1	-	-	CASSLAGGNTEAFF	TGCGCCAGCAGCTTGGCTGGGGGCAACACTGAAGCTTTCTTT
TRBV10-3	TRBJ2-7	-	TRBD2	CAIILGLASSYEQYF	TGTGCCATCATCCTAGGACTAGCAAGCTCCTACGAGCAGTACTTC
TRBV5-1	TRBJ2-7	-	TRBD2	CASSLGGTTYEQYF	TGCGCCAGCAGCTTGGGCGGGACTACCTACGAGCAGTACTTC